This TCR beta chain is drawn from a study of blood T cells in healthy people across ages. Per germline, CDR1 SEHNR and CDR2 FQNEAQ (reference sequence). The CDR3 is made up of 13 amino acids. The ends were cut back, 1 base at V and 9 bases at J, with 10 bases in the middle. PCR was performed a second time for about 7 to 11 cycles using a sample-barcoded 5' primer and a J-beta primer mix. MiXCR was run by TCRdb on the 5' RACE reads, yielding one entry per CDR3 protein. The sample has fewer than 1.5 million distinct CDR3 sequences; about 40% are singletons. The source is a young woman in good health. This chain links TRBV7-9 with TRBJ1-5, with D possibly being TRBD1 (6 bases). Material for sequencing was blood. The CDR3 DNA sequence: TGTGCCAGCAGCTTAGGACAGGACCTGCCCCAGCATTTT. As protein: CASSLGQDLPQHF.